The T cell receptor (beta chain) under discussion was sequenced for a study of glioma-infiltrating T cells after dendritic cell vaccination. Study overall: Autologous tumor lysate was loaded overnight onto monocyte-derived dendritic cells grown approximately 7 days with IL-4 and GM-CSF.

Primers: 60 V beta forward and 13 J beta reverse. Assay used: immunoSEQ multiplex PCR; TCRdb lists only in-frame clones, some missing. The top ten clones hold around 8.3% of a sample with fewer than 70,000 clones, about 84% of them seen once. This clone appeared a few times. Antigen: not known. Time point defined: after dendritic cell vaccination, including at tumor progression/relapse. The germline V gene encodes CDR1 MNHEY and CDR2 SMNVEV (reference sequence). There are 16 residues in the CDR3. Trimming stripped 4 bases from V and 4 bases from J, with 19 bases between. Study-wide findings and caveats: Survival was not directly related to TCR clonality in these patients. Complete blood and tumor specimen sets were limited to few patients.

The sequenced sample was blood, obtained after dendritic cell vaccination. The receptor's source is a human donor with glioblastoma. The V gene is TRBV27, the J gene TRBJ1-1; D remains unclear. The CDR3 loop is CASSSVDRGWGTEAFF. In DNA, the CDR3 is TGTGCCAGCAGTTCGGTAGACCGGGGATGGGGCACTGAAGCTTTCTTT.